This is a list of T cell receptor beta chains from one sample in a study of cytomegalovirus exposure and HLA in healthy donors. Libraries were prepared by immunoSEQ multiplex PCR; TCRdb keeps only in-frame clonotypes and omits some of them. The sample lists 160,000 or so clones, about 85% occurring once. The source material was PBMCs. These receptors were collected from a woman between 18 and 29 years old in good health and CMV-seronegative. Each CDR3 is given with its conserved first and last residue. D genes are given only for firm matches. Expanded clones are given a class, and other clones once, few, many or no size at all.

. | TRBJ1-4 | . | TRBV2 | TGTGCCAGCAGTGATATACAGGGTTCTAATGAAAAACTGTTTTTT | CASSDIQGSNEKLFF
. | TRBJ2-1 | TRBD2 | TRBV10-2 | TGCGCCAGCAGTGATTTCGGACTAGCGAACAATGAGCAGTTCTTC | CASSDFGLANNEQFF
few | TRBJ2-5 | TRBD1 | TRBV7-2 | TGTGCCAGCAGCTCAAACAGGGGGAAAGAGACCCAGTACTTC | CASSSNRGKETQYF
. | TRBJ2-7 | TRBD1 | TRBV5-1 | TGCGCCAGCAGCCCCGACGGGACAGAGTTCTACGAGCAGTACTTC | CASSPDGTEFYEQYF
. | TRBJ2-4 | TRBD1 | TRBV18 | TGTGCCAGCTCACCGAAGGCTTTGACAGGGGGCTCGAAAAACATTCAGTACTTC | CASSPKALTGGSKNIQYF
. | TRBJ1-2 | TRBD1 | TRBV7-2 | TGTGCCAGCAGCAAGACCGGACAGGGGATAGGGGGCTACACCTTC | CASSKTGQGIGGYTF
. | TRBJ2-7 | TRBD1 | TRBV30 | TGTGCCTGGGGGAGAGGAGACAGGGCGTACTTC | CAWGRGDRAYF
. | TRBJ1-1 | . | TRBV6-1 | TGTGCCAGCAGTGAACGGCCAGGGTTCATGAACACTGAAGCTTTCTTT | CASSERPGFMNTEAFF
few | TRBJ1-4 | TRBD1 | TRBV7-2 | TGTGCCAGCAGCCGGGACAGGGGTGAAAAACTGTTTTTT | CASSRDRGEKLFF
. | TRBJ1-1 | TRBD1 | TRBV9 | TGTGCCAGCAGCGGGGGACAGGGCGCGAACACTGAAGCTTTCTTT | CASSGGQGANTEAFF
. | TRBJ2-7 | TRBD2 | TRBV19 | TGTGCCAGTAGTATCGGGGAGGGCCTCTCCTACGAGCAGTACTTC | CASSIGEGLSYEQYF
. | TRBJ1-5 | TRBD1 | TRBV18 | TGTGCCAGCTCACCCGGACAGGGAGGCAGCAATCAGCCCCAGCATTTT | CASSPGQGGSNQPQHF
once | TRBJ2-5 | . | TRBV5-5 | TGTGCCAGCAGCTTGCAAGGGGAAGAGACCCAGTACTTC | CASSLQGEETQYF
. | TRBJ2-1 | TRBD2 | TRBV19 | TGTGCCAGTAGTATTTACAGGGGGACTAGCGTAGACAATGAGCAGTTCTTC | CASSIYRGTSVDNEQFF
. | TRBJ1-2 | TRBD1 | TRBV28 | TGTGCCAGCACTACCGCAAGCTCATCGGGACAGCCCACCCGGCGAGGCTACACCTTC | CASTTASSSGQPTRRGYTF
once | TRBJ1-6 | . | TRBV2 | TGTGCCAGCAGTCCCCAGGGAAGTTCACCCCTCCACTTT | CASSPQGSSPLHF
. | TRBJ1-4 | . | TRBV9 | TGTGCCAGCAGCGTAGAAGGAGCCCGGGAAAAACTGTTTTTT | CASSVEGAREKLFF
few | TRBJ2-1 | . | TRBV2 | TGTGCCAGCAGCCTGACTAGTGTAAGCTCCTACAATGAGCAGTTCTTC | CASSLTSVSSYNEQFF
once | TRBJ2-2 | TRBD1 | TRBV4-1 | TGCGCCAGCAGAGACAGGGTCCGGAGCACCGGGGAGCTGTTTTTT | CASRDRVRSTGELFF
. | TRBJ2-2 | TRBD2 | TRBV6-6 | TGTGCCAGCAGTCCCCCGGGGGGGATCGGGGAGCTGTTTTTT | CASSPPGGIGELFF
. | TRBJ2-7 | . | TRBV27 | TGTGCCAGCAGTTTAAACCCGACAGGATACTCCTACGAGCAGTACTTC | CASSLNPTGYSYEQYF
few | TRBJ1-5 | . | TRBV6-5 | TGTGCCAGCAGTTACCGCAGTTCTAGCAATCAGCCCCAGCATTTT | CASSYRSSSNQPQHF
once | TRBJ1-2 | TRBD1 | TRBV23-1 | TGCGCCAGCAGTCGGTCGTTTCCGGGACAGGGCTACACCTTC | CASSRSFPGQGYTF
. | TRBJ2-1 | TRBD2 | TRBV28 | TGTGCCAGCAGTTCTCTAGCGGGGTTCAATGAGCAGTTCTTC | CASSSLAGFNEQFF
. | TRBJ2-3 | TRBD1 | TRBV14 | TGTGCCAGCAGCCAATACGCTGGACAGGGGCCCTCATTT | CASSQYAGQGPSF
. | TRBJ2-5 | . | TRBV7-2 | TGTGCCACCTCGAAAAGCCCAATCGGGGAGACCCAGTACTTC | CATSKSPIGETQYF
. | TRBJ1-4 | . | TRBV6-1 | TGTGCCAGCAGTGAACTACCAGGGACTAATGAAAAACTGTTTTTT | CASSELPGTNEKLFF
. | TRBJ2-5 | . | TRBV7-2 | TGTGCCAGCAGCTTAGCGCAGGTGTCTGCCTGGGAGACCCAGTACTTC | CASSLAQVSAWETQYF
. | TRBJ1-1 | TRBD1 | TRBV7-3 | TGTGCCAGCAGCTTACCAATTAATCGGACAGGGGGGCCCACTGAAGCTTTCTTT | CASSLPINRTGGPTEAFF
. | TRBJ2-4 | TRBD2 | TRBV27 | TGTGCCAGCAGCACGACCACCTGGGGGGGGGTGGTGGCCAAAAACATTCAGTACTTC | CASSTTTWGGVVAKNIQYF
. | TRBJ1-2 | . | TRBV6-5 | TGTGCCAGCAGGGCCCCGACAAGGAACTATGGCTACACCTTC | CASRAPTRNYGYTF
. | TRBJ1-5 | TRBD1 | TRBV19 | TGTGCCAGTACCTTATCCCTCACAGGGGGGCACGAACCGAACAATCAGCCCCAGCATTTT | CASTLSLTGGHEPNNQPQHF
once | TRBJ2-1 | TRBD2 | TRBV2 | TGTGCCAGCAAGACTAGCGGGGACGGGGTGGTGTTCTTC | CASKTSGDGVVFF
. | TRBJ1-3 | . | TRBV27 | TGTGCCAGCAGTTCCCGTGACATGGGTAACACCATATATTTT | CASSSRDMGNTIYF
. | TRBJ1-1 | . | TRBV6-6 | TGTGCCAGCAGTTACGTCGGTCAGGGTGAAGCTTTCTTT | CASSYVGQGEAFF
. | TRBJ1-3 | . | TRBV7-9 | TGTGCCAGCAGCTTATTTGCGGACAGCACTAGCTCTGGAAACACCATATATTTT | CASSLFADSTSSGNTIYF
few | TRBJ2-3 | . | TRBV4-3 | TGCGCCAGCAGCCAAGCCACAGGGTCGATAGATACGCAGTATTTT | CASSQATGSIDTQYF
. | TRBJ1-6 | . | TRBV6-1 | TGTGCCAGCAGTGACAGGGGAGAAAATTCACCCCTCCACTTT | CASSDRGENSPLHF
. | TRBJ2-1 | TRBD2 | TRBV4-3 | TGCGCCAGCAGCCAAGTGTCATCTCGTCTAGCGGGAGTCAATGAGCAGTTCTTC | CASSQVSSRLAGVNEQFF
. | TRBJ2-2 | TRBD2 | TRBV13 | TGTGCCAGCAGCCCCTATGGACTAGCGGGAAACACCGGGGAGCTGTTTTTT | CASSPYGLAGNTGELFF
. | TRBJ2-7 | TRBD2 | TRBV18 | TGTGCCAGCTCACCGGGGGGGAGCTCCTACGAGCAGTACTTC | CASSPGGSSYEQYF
. | TRBJ1-4 | . | TRBV28 | TGTGCCAGCAGTCGCCCCGCTCTAAATGAAAAACTGTTTTTT | CASSRPALNEKLFF
. | TRBJ2-1 | TRBD2 | TRBV5-4 | TGTGCCAGCAGCTTTAGCGGGAGGGCGTCCTACAATGAGCAGTTCTTC | CASSFSGRASYNEQFF
. | TRBJ2-5 | . | TRBV27 | TGTGCCAGCAGTGCTTACAGGGTCCGAGAGACGACCCAGTACTTC | CASSAYRVRETTQYF
. | TRBJ1-4 | . | TRBV7-8 | TGTGCCAGCAGCCCTGTGGAGCATAATGAAAAACTGTTTTTT | CASSPVEHNEKLFF
. | TRBJ2-3 | . | TRBV2 | TGTGCCAGCAGTCCAAACAGGGATACGCAGTATTTT | CASSPNRDTQYF
. | TRBJ2-3 | . | TRBV4-1 | TGCGCCAGCAGCCAAACTTCCCCCTTTAGCACAGATACGCAGTATTTT | CASSQTSPFSTDTQYF
few | TRBJ1-5 | . | TRBV19 | TGTGCCAGTAAATGGGGGGGCAATCAGCCCCAGCATTTT | CASKWGGNQPQHF
. | TRBJ1-2 | . | TRBV28 | TGTGCCAGCATCGCCCCCCCGGGGGGGGGAAACTATGGCTACACCTTC | CASIAPPGGGNYGYTF